This T cell receptor beta chain stems from a study of blood T cell repertoires in COVID-19. V shed 6 bases and J shed 2 bases, with 6 bases lying between them. The CDR3 contains 12 residues. Per the original data handling: By means of reference gene primer amplification, nucleated cell counts were estimated. The protocol was immunoSEQ multiplex PCR, while the TCRdb copy is restricted to in-frame clones and leaves out a portion. From that table come the V and J calls and clone size; the DNA was used to work out D and trimming. The sample yields approximately 130,000 clones, more than 75% seen once. This receptor was taken from a woman aged 45-59 years with acute or convalescent COVID-19. Sequencing input: peripheral blood. The chain employs TRBV12-3 or TRBV12-4 and TRBJ2-3; D possibly corresponds to TRBD2 (6 bases). This CDR3 is CASRGLTDTQYF. The CDR3 coding sequence is TGTGCCAGCAGGGGACTCACAGATACGCAGTATTTT.